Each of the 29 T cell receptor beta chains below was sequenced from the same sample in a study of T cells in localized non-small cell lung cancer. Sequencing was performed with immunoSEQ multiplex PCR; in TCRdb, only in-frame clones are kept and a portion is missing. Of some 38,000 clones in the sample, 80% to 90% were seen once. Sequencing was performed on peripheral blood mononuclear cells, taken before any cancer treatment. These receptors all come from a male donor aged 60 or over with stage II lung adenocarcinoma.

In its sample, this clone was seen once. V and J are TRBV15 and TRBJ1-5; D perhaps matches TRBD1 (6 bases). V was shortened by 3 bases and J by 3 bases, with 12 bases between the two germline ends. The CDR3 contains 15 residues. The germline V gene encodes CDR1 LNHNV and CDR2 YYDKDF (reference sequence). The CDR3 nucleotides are TGTGCCACCAGCAGGGTTACAGGGTCCAATCAGCCCCAGCATTTT. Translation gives CATSRVTGSNQPQHF.

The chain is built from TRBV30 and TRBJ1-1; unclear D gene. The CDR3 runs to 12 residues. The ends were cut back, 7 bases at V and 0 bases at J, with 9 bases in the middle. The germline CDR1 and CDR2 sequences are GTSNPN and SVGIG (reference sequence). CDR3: CASDKMNTEAFF. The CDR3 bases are TGTGCCTCCGATAAAATGAACACTGAAGCTTTCTTT. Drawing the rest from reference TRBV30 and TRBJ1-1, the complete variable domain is SQTIHQWPATLVQPVGSPLSLECTVEGTSNPNLYWYRQAAGRGLQLLFYSVGIGQISSEVPQNLSASRPQDRQFILSSKKLLLSDSGFYLCASDKMNTEAFFGQGTRLTVV.

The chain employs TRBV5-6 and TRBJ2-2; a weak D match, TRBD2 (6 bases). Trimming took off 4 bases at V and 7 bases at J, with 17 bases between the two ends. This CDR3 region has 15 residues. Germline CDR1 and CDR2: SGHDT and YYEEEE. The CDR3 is CASSVIPSADGELFF. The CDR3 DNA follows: TGTGCCAGCAGCGTCATCCCTAGCGCTGACGGGGAGCTGTTTTTT.

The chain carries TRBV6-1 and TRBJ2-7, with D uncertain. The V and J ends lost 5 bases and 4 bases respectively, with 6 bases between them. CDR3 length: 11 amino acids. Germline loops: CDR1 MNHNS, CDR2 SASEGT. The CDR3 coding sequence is TGTGCCAGCAGTCGACTGTACGAGCAGTACTTC. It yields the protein CASSRLYEQYF.

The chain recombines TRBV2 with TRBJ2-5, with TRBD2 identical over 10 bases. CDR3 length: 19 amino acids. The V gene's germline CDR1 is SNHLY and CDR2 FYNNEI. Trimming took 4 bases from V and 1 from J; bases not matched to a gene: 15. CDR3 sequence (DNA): TGTGCCAGCAGTGGGGGGAACTCTTGGACTAGCGGATTCCAAGAGACCCAGTACTTC. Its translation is CASSGGNSWTSGFQETQYF.

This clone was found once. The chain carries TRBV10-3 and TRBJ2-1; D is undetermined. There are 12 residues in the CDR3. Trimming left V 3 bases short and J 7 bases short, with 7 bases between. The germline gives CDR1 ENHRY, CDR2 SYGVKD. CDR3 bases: TGTGCCATCAGTGAACCGCTGAATGAGCAGTTCTTC. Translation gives CAISEPLNEQFF.

CDR3 loop: CASSSQPGAYGYTF. The CDR3 DNA sequence: TGTGCCAGCAGCTCTCAACCCGGGGCCTATGGCTACACCTTC. The V gene is TRBV7-2, the J gene TRBJ1-2; the D gene is possibly TRBD1 (5 bases). The CDR3 has 14 amino acids. Germline CDR1 reads SGHTA; CDR2 reads FQGNSA. V was pared by 4 bases and J by 4 bases, with 13 bases between.

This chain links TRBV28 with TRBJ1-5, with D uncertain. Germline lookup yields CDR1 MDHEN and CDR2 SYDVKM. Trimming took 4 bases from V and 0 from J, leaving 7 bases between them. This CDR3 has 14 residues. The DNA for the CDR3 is TGTGCCAGCAGTTCCCCGCATAGCAATCAGCCCCAGCATTTT. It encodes CASSSPHSNQPQHF.

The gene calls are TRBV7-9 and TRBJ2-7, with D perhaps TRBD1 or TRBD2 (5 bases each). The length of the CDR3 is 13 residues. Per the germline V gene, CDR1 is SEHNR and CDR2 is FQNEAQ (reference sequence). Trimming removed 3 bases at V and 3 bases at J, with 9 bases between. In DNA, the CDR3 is TGTGCCAGCAGCTTGGGACCGAACTACGAGCAGTACTTC. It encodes CASSLGPNYEQYF.

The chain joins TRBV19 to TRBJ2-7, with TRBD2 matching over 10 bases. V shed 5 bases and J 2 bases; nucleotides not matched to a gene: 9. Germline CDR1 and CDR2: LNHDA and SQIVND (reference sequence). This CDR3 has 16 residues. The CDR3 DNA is TGTGCCAGTAGTTCCCCCTCTAGCGGGAGACCCTACGAGCAGTACTTC. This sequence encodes CASSSPSSGRPYEQYF.

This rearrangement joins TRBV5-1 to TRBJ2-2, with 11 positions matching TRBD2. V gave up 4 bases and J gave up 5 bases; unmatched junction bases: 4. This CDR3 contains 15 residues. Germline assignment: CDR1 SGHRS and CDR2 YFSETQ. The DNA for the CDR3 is TGCGCCAGCAGCCTCCTAGCGGGAGGAACCGGGGAGCTGTTTTTT. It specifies CASSLLAGGTGELFF.

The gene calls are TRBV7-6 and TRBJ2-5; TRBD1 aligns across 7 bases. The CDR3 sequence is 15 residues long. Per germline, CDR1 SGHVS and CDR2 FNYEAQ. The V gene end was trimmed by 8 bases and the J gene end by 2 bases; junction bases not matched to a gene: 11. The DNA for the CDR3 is TGTGCCAGCCTCCGGAAGGGACAGTCACAAGAGACCCAGTACTTC. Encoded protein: CASLRKGQSQETQYF.

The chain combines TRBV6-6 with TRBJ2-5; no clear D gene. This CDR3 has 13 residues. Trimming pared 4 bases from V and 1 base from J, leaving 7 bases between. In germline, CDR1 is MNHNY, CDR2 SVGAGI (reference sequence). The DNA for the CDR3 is TGTGCCAGCAGTTCCTTCGTCCAAGAGACCCAGTACTTC. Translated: CASSSFVQETQYF.

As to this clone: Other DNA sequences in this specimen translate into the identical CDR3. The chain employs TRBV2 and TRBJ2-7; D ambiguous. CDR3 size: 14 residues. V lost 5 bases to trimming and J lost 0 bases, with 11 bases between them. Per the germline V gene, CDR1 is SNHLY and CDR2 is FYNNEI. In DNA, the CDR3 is TGTGCCAGCAGTCCGACTGGCCTCTCCTACGAGCAGTACTTC. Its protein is CASSPTGLSYEQYF.

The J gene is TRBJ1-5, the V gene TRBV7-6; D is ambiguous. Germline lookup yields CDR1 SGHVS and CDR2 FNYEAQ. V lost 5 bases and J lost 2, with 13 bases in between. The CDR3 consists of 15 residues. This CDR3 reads CASSPSVRRNQPQHF. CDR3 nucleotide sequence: TGTGCCAGCAGCCCCTCGGTGAGGCGCAATCAGCCCCAGCATTTT. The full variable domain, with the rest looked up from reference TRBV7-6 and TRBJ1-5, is GAGVSQSPRYKVTKRGQDVALRCDPISGHVSLYWYRQALGQGPEFLTYFNYEAQQDKSGLPNDRFSAERPEGSISTLTIQRTEQRDSAMYRCASSPSVRRNQPQHFGDGTRLSIL.

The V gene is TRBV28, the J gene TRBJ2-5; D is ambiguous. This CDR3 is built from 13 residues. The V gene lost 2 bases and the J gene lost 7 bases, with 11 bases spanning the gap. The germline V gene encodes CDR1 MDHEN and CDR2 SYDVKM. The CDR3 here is CASSLPLMGTQYF. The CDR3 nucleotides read TGTGCCAGCAGTTTACCCTTGATGGGGACCCAGTACTTC.

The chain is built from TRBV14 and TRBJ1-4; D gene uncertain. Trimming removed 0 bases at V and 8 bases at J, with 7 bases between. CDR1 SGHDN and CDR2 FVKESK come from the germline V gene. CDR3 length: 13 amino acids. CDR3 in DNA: TGTGCCAGCAGCCAAGAACTGGGGGAAAAACTGTTTTTT. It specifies CASSQELGEKLFF.

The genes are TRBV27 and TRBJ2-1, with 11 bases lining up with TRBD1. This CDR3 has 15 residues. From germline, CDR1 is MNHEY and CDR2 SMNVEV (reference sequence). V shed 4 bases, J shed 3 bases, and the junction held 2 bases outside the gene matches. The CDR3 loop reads CASSWGQGGYNEQFF. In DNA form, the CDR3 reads TGTGCCAGCAGTTGGGGACAGGGGGGCTACAATGAGCAGTTCTTC.

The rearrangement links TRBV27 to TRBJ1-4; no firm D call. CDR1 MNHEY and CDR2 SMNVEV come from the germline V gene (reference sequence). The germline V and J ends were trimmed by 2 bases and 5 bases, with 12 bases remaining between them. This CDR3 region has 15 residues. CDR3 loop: CASSLSPRSNEKLFF. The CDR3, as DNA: TGTGCCAGCAGTTTAAGCCCGAGGTCCAATGAAAAACTGTTTTTT.

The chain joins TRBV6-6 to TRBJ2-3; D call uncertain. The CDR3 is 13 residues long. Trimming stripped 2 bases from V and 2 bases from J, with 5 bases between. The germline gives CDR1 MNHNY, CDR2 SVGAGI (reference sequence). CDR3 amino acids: CASSYHNTDTQYF. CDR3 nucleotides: TGTGCCAGCAGTTACCACAACACAGATACGCAGTATTTT.

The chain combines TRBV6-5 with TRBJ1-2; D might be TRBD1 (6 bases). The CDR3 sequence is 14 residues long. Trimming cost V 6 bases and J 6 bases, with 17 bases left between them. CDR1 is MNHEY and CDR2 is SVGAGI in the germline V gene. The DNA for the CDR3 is TGTGCCAGCAGCCCACAGGGAGGGGTCAATGGCTACACCTTC. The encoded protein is CASSPQGGVNGYTF.

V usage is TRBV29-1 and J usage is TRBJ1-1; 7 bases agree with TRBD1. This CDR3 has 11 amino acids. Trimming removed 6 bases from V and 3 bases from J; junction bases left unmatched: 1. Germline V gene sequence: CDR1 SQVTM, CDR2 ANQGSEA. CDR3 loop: CSVGTDTEAFF. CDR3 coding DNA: TGCAGCGTCGGGACAGACACTGAAGCTTTCTTT.

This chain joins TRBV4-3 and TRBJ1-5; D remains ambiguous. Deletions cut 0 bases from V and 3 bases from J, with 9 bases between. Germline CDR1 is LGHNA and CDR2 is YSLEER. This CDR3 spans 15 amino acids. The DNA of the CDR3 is TGCGCCAGCAGCCAAGAGTTGAGAACCAATCAGCCCCAGCATTTT. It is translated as CASSQELRTNQPQHF.

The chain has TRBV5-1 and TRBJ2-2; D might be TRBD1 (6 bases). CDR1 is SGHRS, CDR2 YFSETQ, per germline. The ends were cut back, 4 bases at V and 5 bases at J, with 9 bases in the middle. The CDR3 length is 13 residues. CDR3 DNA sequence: TGCGCCAGCAGCCCACAGGGTACCGGGGAGCTGTTTTTT. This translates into CASSPQGTGELFF.

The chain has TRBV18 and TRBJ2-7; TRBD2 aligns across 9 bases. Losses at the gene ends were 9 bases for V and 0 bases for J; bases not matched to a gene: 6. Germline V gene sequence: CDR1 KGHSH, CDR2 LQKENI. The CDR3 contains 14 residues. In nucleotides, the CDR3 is TGTGCCAGTCACAGGACTAGCGACTCCTACGAGCAGTACTTC. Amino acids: CASHRTSDSYEQYF.

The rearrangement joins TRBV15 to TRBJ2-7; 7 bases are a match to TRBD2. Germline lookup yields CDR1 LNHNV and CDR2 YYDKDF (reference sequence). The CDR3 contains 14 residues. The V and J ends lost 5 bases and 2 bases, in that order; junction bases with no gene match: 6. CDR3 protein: CATSLEGRAYEQYF. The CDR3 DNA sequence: TGTGCCACCAGCCTCGAGGGGAGGGCCTACGAGCAGTACTTC.

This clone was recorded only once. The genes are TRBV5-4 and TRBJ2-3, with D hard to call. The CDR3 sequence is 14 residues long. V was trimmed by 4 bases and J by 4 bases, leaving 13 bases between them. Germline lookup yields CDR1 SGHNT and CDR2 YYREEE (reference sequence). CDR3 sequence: CASSLGMDPDTQYF. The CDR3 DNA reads TGTGCCAGCAGCCTCGGCATGGACCCAGATACGCAGTATTTT.

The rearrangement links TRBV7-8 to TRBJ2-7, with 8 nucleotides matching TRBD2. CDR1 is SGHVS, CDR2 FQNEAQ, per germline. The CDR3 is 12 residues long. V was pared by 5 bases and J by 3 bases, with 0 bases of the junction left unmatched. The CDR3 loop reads CASSREGYEQYF. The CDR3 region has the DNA TGTGCCAGCAGCCGGGAGGGCTACGAGCAGTACTTC.

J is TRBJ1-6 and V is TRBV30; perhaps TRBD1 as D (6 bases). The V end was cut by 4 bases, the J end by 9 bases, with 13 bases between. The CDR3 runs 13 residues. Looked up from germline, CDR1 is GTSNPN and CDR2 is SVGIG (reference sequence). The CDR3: CAWMAGDFSPLHF. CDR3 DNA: TGTGCCTGGATGGCAGGGGATTTTTCACCCCTCCACTTT. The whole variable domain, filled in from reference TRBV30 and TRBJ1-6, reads SQTIHQWPATLVQPVGSPLSLECTVEGTSNPNLYWYRQAAGRGLQLLFYSVGIGQISSEVPQNLSASRPQDRQFILSSKKLLLSDSGFYLCAWMAGDFSPLHFGNGTRLTVT.